There are many counts of the clone carrying this T cell receptor beta chain. TCRdb re-called the RT-PCR reads through MiXCR, storing one row per CDR3 protein. The repertoire includes about 680,000 distinct CDR3 sequences, more than 13% of them detected once, and 3.6% sits in the top ten. The CDR3 extends over 16 amino acids. The germline V and J ends were trimmed by 3 bases and 0 bases, with 12 bases remaining between them. Germline lookup yields CDR1 SGHRS and CDR2 YFSETQ. This TCR was recovered from a female donor in good health, serving as a healthy control. V and J are TRBV5-1 and TRBJ2-2; a weak D match, TRBD1 (6 bases). The sequencing sample was made of memory CD4+ T cells from blood. The CDR3 here is CASSSTGPANTGELFF. The CDR3 bases are TGCGCCAGCAGCTCAACAGGGCCGGCGAACACCGGGGAGCTGTTTTTT.